This TCR beta chain is drawn from a study of early T cells in non-severe SARS-CoV-2 infection. Overall study context: Unsorted whole blood bulk RNA was sequenced, with unpaired chains.

V lost 0 bases, J lost 1 base, and 14 bases stayed unmatched. The CDR3 is 19 amino acids. Germline V gives CDR1 SGHRS, CDR2 YFSETQ. Researchers attached unique molecular identifiers to individual cDNA molecules. TCRdb re-called the 5' RACE reads through MiXCR, storing one row per CDR3 protein. The data hold tens of thousands of distinct CDR3 sequences, with 12% observed a single time. Note on this clonotype: Antigen: not known.

Study-wide points: Lookups in VDJdb leaned toward anti-spike CD8 responses and missed private and CD4 specificities.

The rearrangement links TRBV5-1 to TRBJ2-5; 8 bases align to TRBD2. The sequence was obtained from an adult who was a healthcare worker with PCR-confirmed SARS-CoV-2 infection or an uninfected control (not recorded which). The sequencing input was whole blood. The chain's CDR3 is CASSLAGAGAKGVQETQYF. The DNA of the CDR3 is TGCGCCAGCAGCTTGGCCGGAGCGGGGGCGAAGGGTGTCCAAGAGACCCAGTACTTC.